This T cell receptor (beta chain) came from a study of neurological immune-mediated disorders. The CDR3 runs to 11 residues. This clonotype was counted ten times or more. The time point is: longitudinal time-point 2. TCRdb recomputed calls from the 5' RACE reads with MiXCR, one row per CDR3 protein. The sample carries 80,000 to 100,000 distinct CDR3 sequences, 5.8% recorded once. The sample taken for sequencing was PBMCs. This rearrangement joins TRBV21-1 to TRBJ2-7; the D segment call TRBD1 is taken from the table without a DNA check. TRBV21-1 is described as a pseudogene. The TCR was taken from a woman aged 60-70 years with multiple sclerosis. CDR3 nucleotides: TGTGCCAGCAGCAAAGACCGGGTAGAGTACTTC. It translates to CASSKDRVEYF.